The clone carrying this T cell receptor (beta chain) was seen only once. What it recognizes is unknown. Treatment defined: around 19 received Ad26.COV2.S at low or high dose, single or two shots; a few received placebo; per-sample allocation not given. On day 63 after the first injection, vaccine and placebo recipients gave samples. These data are taken from a study of Ad26.COV2.S vaccination and SARS-CoV-2 variants. Findings of the study overall: Vaccine recipients showed a spike-specific TCR breadth that was higher than in placebo recipients.

Using immunoSEQ multiplex PCR, the repertoire was profiled, and TCRdb retains in-frame clones only, with some absent. The repertoire has some 480,000 clones, around 85% of them found once; the top ten carry around 13%. V was pared by 3 bases and J by 6 bases, with 8 bases of the junction left unmatched. Per the germline V gene, CDR1 is MNHNS and CDR2 is SASEGT. The CDR3 has 15 residues. V and J are TRBV6-1 and TRBJ1-5, with 7 positions matching TRBD1. The sequencing used peripheral blood, collected in a trial of Ad26.COV2.S vaccine versus placebo. The origin of this receptor is a person between 18 and 59 years old who received the Ad26.COV2.S COVID-19 vaccine or a placebo. The CDR3 loop is CASSDRQGSRQPQHF. The CDR3 DNA follows: TGTGCCAGCAGTGATCGACAGGGTTCACGTCAGCCCCAGCATTTT.